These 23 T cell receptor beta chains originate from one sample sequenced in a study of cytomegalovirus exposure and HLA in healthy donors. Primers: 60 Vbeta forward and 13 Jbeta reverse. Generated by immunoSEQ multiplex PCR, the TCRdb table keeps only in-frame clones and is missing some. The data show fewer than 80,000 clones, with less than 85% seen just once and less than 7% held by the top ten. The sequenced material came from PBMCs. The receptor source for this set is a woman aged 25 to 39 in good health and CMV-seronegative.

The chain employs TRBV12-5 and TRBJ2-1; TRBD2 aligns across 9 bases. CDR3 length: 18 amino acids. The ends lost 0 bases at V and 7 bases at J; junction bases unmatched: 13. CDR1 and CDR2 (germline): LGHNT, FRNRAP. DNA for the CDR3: TGTGCTAGTGGTTTGGTCCGGCTGGGAAGTAGCGGGAGAAATGAGCAGTTCTTC. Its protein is CASGLVRLGSSGRNEQFF.

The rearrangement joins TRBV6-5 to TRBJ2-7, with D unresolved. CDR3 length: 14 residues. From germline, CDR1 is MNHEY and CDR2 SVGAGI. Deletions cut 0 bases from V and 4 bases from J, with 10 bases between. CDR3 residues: CASSYSTPGYEQYF. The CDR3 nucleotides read TGTGCCAGCAGTTACTCGACCCCGGGTTACGAGCAGTACTTC.

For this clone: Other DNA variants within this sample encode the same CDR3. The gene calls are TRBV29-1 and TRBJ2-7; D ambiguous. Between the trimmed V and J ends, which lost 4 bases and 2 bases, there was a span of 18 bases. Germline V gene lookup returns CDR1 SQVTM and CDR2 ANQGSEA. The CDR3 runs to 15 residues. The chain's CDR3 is CSVVFEEKTAYEQYF. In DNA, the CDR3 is TGCAGCGTTGTTTTCGAGGAAAAGACGGCCTACGAGCAGTACTTC.

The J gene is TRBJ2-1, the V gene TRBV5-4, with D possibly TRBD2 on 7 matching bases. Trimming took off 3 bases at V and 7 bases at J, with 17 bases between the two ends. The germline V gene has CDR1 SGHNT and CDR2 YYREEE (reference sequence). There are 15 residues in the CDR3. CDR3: CASSWGGGSRNEQFF. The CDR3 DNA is TGTGCCAGCAGCTGGGGGGGCGGGAGTCGGAATGAGCAGTTCTTC.

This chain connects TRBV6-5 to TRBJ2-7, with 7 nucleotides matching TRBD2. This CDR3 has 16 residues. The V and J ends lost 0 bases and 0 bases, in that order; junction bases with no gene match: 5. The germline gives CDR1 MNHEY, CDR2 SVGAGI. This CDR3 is CASSYSASGGSYEQYF. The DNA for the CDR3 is TGTGCCAGCAGTTACTCTGCTAGCGGTGGCTCCTACGAGCAGTACTTC.

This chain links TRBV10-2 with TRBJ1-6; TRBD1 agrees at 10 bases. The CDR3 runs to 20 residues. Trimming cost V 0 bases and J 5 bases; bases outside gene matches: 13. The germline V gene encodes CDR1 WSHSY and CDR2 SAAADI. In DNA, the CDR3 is TGCGCCAGCAGTGAGTCTAAAGGGACAGGGGCATCGGGCCATAATTCACCCCTCCACTTT. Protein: CASSESKGTGASGHNSPLHF.

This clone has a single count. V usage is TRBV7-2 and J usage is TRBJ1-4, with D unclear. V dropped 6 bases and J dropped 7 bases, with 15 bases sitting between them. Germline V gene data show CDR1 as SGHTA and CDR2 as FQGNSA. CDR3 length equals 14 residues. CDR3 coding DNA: TGTGCCAGCAGTCCCAACTCGGGTGGTGAAAAACTGTTTTTT. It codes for CASSPNSGGEKLFF.

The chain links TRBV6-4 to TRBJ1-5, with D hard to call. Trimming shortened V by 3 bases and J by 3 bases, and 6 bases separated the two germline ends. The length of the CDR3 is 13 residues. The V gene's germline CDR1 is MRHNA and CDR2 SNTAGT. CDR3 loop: CASSEQFNQPQHF. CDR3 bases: TGTGCCAGCAGTGAACAGTTCAATCAGCCCCAGCATTTT.

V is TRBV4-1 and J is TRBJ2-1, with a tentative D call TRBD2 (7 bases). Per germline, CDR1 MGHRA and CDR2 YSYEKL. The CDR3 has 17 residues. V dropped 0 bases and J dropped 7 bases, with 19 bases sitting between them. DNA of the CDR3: TGCGCCAGCAGCCAAGATCAGTTTGGGGGGGCGCATAATGAGCAGTTCTTC. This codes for CASSQDQFGGAHNEQFF.

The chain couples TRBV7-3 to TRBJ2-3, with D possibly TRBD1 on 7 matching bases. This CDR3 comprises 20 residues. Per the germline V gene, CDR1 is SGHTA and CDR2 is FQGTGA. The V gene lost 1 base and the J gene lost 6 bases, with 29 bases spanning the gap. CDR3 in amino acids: CASSLNPPGVRGGEADTQYF. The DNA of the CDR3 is TGTGCCAGCAGCTTAAATCCCCCGGGGGTGCGAGGGGGCGAGGCGGATACGCAGTATTTT.

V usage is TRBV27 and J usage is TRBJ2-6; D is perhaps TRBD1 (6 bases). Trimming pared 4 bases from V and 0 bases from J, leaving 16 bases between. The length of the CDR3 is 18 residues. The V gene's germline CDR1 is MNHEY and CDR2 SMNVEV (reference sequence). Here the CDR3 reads CASSSSRDTVSGANVLTF. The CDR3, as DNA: TGTGCCAGCAGTTCCAGCCGGGACACAGTCTCTGGGGCCAACGTCCTGACTTTC.

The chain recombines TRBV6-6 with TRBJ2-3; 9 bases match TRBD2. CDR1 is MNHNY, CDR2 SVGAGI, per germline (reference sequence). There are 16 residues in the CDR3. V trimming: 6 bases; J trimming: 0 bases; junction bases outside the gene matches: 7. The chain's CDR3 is CASRGAGGTSTDTQYF. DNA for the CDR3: TGTGCCAGCAGAGGGGCGGGGGGGACTAGCACAGATACGCAGTATTTT.

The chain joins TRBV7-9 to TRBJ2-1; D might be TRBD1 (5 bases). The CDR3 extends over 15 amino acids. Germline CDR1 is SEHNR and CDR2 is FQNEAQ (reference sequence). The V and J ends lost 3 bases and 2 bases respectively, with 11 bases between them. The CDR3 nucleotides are TGTGCCAGCAGCTTGGTCCAGGGTACCTACAATGAGCAGTTCTTC. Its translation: CASSLVQGTYNEQFF.

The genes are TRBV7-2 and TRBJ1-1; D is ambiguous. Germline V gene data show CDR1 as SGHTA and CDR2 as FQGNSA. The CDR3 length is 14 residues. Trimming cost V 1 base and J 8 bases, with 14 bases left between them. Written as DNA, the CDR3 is TGTGCCAGCAGCTTAGTTACCGGGTTAACCGAAGCTTTCTTT. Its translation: CASSLVTGLTEAFF.

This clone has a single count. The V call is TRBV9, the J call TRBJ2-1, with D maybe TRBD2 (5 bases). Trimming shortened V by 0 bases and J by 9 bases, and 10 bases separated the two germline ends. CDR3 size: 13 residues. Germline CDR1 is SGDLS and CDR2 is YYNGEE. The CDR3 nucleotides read TGTGCCAGCAGCGTAGCCCCTGAGGGTGAGCAGTTCTTC. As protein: CASSVAPEGEQFF.

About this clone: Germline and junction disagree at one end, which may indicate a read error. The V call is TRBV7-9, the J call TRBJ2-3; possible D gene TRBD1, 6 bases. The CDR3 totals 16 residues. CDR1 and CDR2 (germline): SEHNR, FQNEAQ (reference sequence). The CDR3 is CSSSSPGTPSTDTQYF. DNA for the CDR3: TGTTCCAGCAGCTCCCCCGGGACACCTAGCACAGATACGCAGTATTTT.

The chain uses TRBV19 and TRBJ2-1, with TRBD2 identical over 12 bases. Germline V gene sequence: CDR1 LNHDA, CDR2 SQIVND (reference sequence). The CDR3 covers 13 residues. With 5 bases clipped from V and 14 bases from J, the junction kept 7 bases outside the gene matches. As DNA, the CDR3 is TGTGCCAGTAGTCCTACTAGCGGGGGGACTAAGTTCTTC. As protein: CASSPTSGGTKFF.

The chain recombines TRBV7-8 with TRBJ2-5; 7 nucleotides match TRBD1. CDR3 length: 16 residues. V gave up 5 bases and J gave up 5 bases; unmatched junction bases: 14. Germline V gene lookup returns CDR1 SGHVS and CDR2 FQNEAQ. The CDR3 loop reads CASSINSGTVVETQYF. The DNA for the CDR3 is TGTGCCAGCAGCATTAATTCCGGGACAGTCGTCGAGACCCAGTACTTC.

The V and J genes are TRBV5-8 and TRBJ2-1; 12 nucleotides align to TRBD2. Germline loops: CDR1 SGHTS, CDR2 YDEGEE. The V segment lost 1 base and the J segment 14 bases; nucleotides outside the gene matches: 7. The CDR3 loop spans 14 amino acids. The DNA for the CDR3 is TGTGCCAGCAGCTTGCCGGGACTAGCGGGCTATGAGTTCTTC. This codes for CASSLPGLAGYEFF.

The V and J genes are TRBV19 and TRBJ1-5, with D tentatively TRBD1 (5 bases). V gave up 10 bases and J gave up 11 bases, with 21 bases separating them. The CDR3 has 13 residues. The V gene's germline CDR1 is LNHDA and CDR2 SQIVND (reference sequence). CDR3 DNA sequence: TGTGCCATCACATGGGGCCCCAGATTCGCCCAGCATTTT. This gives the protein CAITWGPRFAQHF.

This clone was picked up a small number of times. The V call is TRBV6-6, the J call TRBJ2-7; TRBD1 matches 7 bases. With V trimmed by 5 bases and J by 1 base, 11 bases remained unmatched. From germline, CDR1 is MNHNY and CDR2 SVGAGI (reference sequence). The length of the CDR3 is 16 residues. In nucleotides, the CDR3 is TGTGCCAGCAGTGGAACTTCCGGGACAGCATCCTACGAGCAGTACTTC. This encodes CASSGTSGTASYEQYF.

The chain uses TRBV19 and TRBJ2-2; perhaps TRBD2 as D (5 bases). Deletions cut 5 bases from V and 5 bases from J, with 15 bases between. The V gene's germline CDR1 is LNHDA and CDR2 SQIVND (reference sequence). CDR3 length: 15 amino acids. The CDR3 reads CASSPARAWTGELFF. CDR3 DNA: TGTGCCAGTAGTCCTGCGCGGGCCTGGACCGGGGAGCTGTTTTTT. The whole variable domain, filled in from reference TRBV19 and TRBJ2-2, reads DGGITQSPKYLFRKEGQNVTLSCEQNLNHDAMYWYRQDPGQGLRLIYYSQIVNDFQKGDIAEGYSVSREKKESFPLTVTSAQKNPTAFYLCASSPARAWTGELFFGEGSRLTVL.

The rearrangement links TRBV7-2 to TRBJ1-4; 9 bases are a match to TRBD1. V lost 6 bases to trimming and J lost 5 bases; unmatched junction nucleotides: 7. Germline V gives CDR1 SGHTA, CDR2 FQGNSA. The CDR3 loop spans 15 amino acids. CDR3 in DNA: TGTGCCAGCAGTTACAACAGGGGGCGGAATGAAAAACTGTTTTTT. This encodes CASSYNRGRNEKLFF.